The 20 T cell receptor beta chains reported below all come from one sample, sequenced in a study of T cells in Graves' hyperthyroidism and ophthalmopathy. Template material for amplifying TCR beta CDR3 regions consisted of RNA transcripts. RT-PCR in the first round (using the HTBI primer set) targeted the TCR CDR3. TCRdb re-analysed the multiplex PCR reads in MiXCR, keeping a single row per CDR3 protein. The sample carries about 380,000 distinct CDR3 sequences, about 18% recorded once. The source material was blood. These receptor sequences come from a man aged 18 to 29 with Graves' ophthalmopathy.

The chain is built from TRBV11-2 and TRBJ1-1; D is unclear. The V gene lost 5 bases and the J gene lost 1 base, with 5 bases spanning the gap. Germline V CDR1 and CDR2: SGHAT, FQNNGV. This CDR3 contains 12 residues. CDR3 loop: CASSNANTEAFF. The CDR3 DNA reads as TGTGCCAGCAGCAACGCGAACACTGAAGCTTTCTTT.

This clonotype was counted between two and nine times. This chain links TRBV5-4 with TRBJ1-2, with D uncertain. The CDR3 loop spans 14 amino acids. Trimming removed 0 bases at V and 3 bases at J, with 9 bases between. The V gene's germline CDR1 is SGHNT and CDR2 YYREEE (reference sequence). CDR3 in amino acids: CASSLGEAYYGYTF. The CDR3 DNA sequence: TGTGCCAGCAGCTTGGGAGAGGCCTACTATGGCTACACCTTC.

The rearrangement uses TRBV18 and TRBJ2-4; 7 bases match TRBD1. The CDR3 covers 14 residues. Germline assignment: CDR1 KGHSH and CDR2 LQKENI. V lost 3 bases and J lost 9; bases outside the gene matches: 8. CDR3 in amino acids: CASSPRGLDSIQYF. In DNA form, the CDR3 reads TGTGCCAGCTCACCTAGGGGGCTGGACAGCATTCAGTACTTC. Filled out from reference TRBV18 and TRBJ2-4, the complete variable domain reads NAGVMQNPRHLVRRRGQEARLRCSPMKGHSHVYWYRQLPEEGLKFMVYLQKENIIDESGMPKERFSAEFPKEGPSILRIQQVVRGDSAAYFCASSPRGLDSIQYFGAGTRLSVL.

The chain employs TRBV11-2 and TRBJ1-1, with D possibly being TRBD1 (5 bases). The CDR3 totals 16 residues. Germline CDR1 and CDR2: SGHAT and FQNNGV. Trimming left V 4 bases short and J 1 base short, with 16 bases between. This CDR3 reads CASSSTLSGGNTEAFF. CDR3 bases: TGTGCCAGCAGCTCTACCCTCTCTGGGGGGAACACTGAAGCTTTCTTT.

V gene TRBV19 combines with J gene TRBJ1-5; D unclear. Germline V gives CDR1 LNHDA, CDR2 SQIVND (reference sequence). The CDR3 length is 12 residues. V gave up 7 bases and J gave up 1 base, with 5 bases separating them. This CDR3 is CASKQSNQPQHF. Here the CDR3 DNA reads TGTGCCAGTAAACAGAGCAATCAGCCCCAGCATTTT.

This clonotype showed up just a few times. The gene calls are TRBV27 and TRBJ2-2, with 8 bases identical to TRBD1. The CDR3 length is 18 residues. Germline V gene sequence: CDR1 MNHEY, CDR2 SMNVEV (reference sequence). The trim removed 2 bases at V and 3 bases at J, leaving 11 bases unmatched. The CDR3 sequence is CASSLNLPGGGYTGELFF. CDR3 nucleotide sequence: TGTGCCAGCAGTTTAAATCTGCCAGGGGGCGGGTACACCGGGGAGCTGTTTTTT.

This clonotype turned up a few times. This chain links TRBV5-4 with TRBJ2-1; 11 bases are shared with TRBD2. This CDR3 region has 20 residues. Losses at the gene ends were 3 bases for V and 0 bases for J; bases not matched to a gene: 14. Germline V gene lookup returns CDR1 SGHNT and CDR2 YYREEE (reference sequence). The CDR3 DNA sequence: TGTGCCAGCAGCTCCGGGAGCACTAGCGGGGGACACCCCTCCTACAATGAGCAGTTCTTC. It specifies CASSSGSTSGGHPSYNEQFF.

Many counts were recorded for this clonotype. V and J are TRBV11-2 and TRBJ2-7, with no clear D. This CDR3 has 11 residues. Germline loops: CDR1 SGHAT, CDR2 FQNNGV. Trimming removed 5 bases at V and 7 bases at J, with 9 bases between. CDR3 in DNA: TGTGCCAGCAGCACACTGACAGAGCAGTACTTC. This translates into CASSTLTEQYF.

A few counts support this clonotype. The V call is TRBV7-6, the J call TRBJ2-7; D might be TRBD2 (6 bases). V lost 5 bases and J lost 1, with 18 bases in between. The CDR3 sequence is 16 residues long. Germline loops: CDR1 SGHVS, CDR2 FNYEAQ. In DNA form, the CDR3 reads TGTGCCAGCAGCAGCCTCCGGGGGACGGGTTCCTACGAGCAGTACTTC. The encoded protein is CASSSLRGTGSYEQYF.

V usage is TRBV4-1 and J usage is TRBJ2-1, with 9 bases identical to TRBD2. The germline V gene encodes CDR1 MGHRA and CDR2 YSYEKL. The CDR3 covers 16 residues. J lost 8 bases, V lost 4 bases, and 12 bases had no gene match. The CDR3 loop reads CASSPTVAGGTYEQFF. The CDR3 nucleotides are TGCGCCAGCAGCCCAACGGTTGCGGGGGGGACTTATGAGCAGTTCTTC.

The chain recombines TRBV20-1 with TRBJ1-3, with D possibly matching TRBD1 (5 bases). CDR3 length equals 15 residues. Germline CDR1 is DFQATT and CDR2 is SNEGSKA (reference sequence). The chain's CDR3 is CSARGLSDSGNTIYF. DNA of the CDR3: TGCAGCGCCCGGGGCCTGTCCGACTCTGGAAACACCATATATTTT.

This clonotype was seen ten or more times. V is TRBV11-2 and J is TRBJ2-7; D might be TRBD1 (6 bases). The V gene lost 5 bases and the J gene lost 1 base, with 12 bases spanning the gap. In germline, CDR1 is SGHAT, CDR2 FQNNGV. This CDR3 is built from 14 residues. The CDR3 loop reads CASSPHRVSYEQYF. CDR3 bases: TGTGCCAGCAGCCCCCACAGGGTTTCCTACGAGCAGTACTTC.

There are a few counts of this clonotype. The J gene is TRBJ2-1, the V gene TRBV10-3; D is ambiguous. V gave up 8 bases and J gave up 6 bases, with 14 bases separating them. The CDR3 extends over 13 amino acids. The germline V gene has CDR1 ENHRY and CDR2 SYGVKD. The CDR3 loop is CAIGRASLNEQFF. CDR3 nucleotide sequence: TGTGCCATCGGCCGGGCCTCTCTCAATGAGCAGTTCTTC.

J is TRBJ2-1 and V is TRBV7-9; D possibly corresponds to TRBD2 (6 bases). This CDR3 is built from 15 residues. Germline V gene data show CDR1 as SEHNR and CDR2 as FQNEAQ (reference sequence). V lost 1 base and J 8 bases, leaving 15 bases between the germline ends. The CDR3 protein is CASSLGDSSVDEQFF. In DNA, the CDR3 is TGTGCCAGCAGCTTAGGGGACTCCTCGGTCGATGAGCAGTTCTTC.

The chain couples TRBV6-6 to TRBJ1-3; a weak D match, TRBD1 (5 bases). CDR1 and CDR2 (germline): MNHNY, SVGAGI (reference sequence). The CDR3 length is 15 residues. V lost 2 bases, J lost 4 bases, and 12 bases lay in between. The chain's CDR3 is CASSYGGALGNTIYF. The CDR3 region has the DNA TGTGCCAGCAGTTACGGAGGGGCGCTGGGAAACACCATATATTTT.

This clonotype was seen a handful of times. A read error may produce the germline difference seen at one junction end. The chain combines TRBV3-1 with TRBJ1-2; possibly TRBD1 for D (6 bases). The CDR3 has 14 amino acids. In germline, CDR1 is LGHDT, CDR2 YNNKEL (reference sequence). The CDR3 loop is CAGSQVTGSKGYTF. CDR3 nucleotides: TGTGCCGGCAGCCAAGTTACAGGGTCGAAGGGCTACACCTTC.

In its sample, this clonotype was seen a few times. The rearrangement links TRBV29-1 to TRBJ2-3; D perhaps matches TRBD1 (5 bases). CDR3 size: 15 residues. V lost 5 bases and J lost 0, with 15 bases in between. CDR1 is SQVTM, CDR2 ANQGSEA, per germline. The CDR3 loop reads CSVSRTGASTDTQYF. The CDR3 DNA follows: TGCAGCGTTTCCAGAACAGGTGCTAGCACAGATACGCAGTATTTT.

This clonotype was observed many times. The chain uses TRBV6-1 and TRBJ1-1; TRBD1 aligns across 9 bases. The CDR3 is made up of 16 amino acids. V lost 2 bases to trimming and J lost 3 bases; unmatched junction nucleotides: 7. Germline CDR1 and CDR2: MNHNS and SASEGT. CDR3 nucleotides: TGTGCCAGCAGTGAATTTTGGACAGGGGAAGACACTGAAGCTTTCTTT. It translates to CASSEFWTGEDTEAFF.

This clonotype showed up many times. For the CDR3, the DNA is TGTGCCAGCAGCCCCGCGGCAGCCTCCATTCCCCTTGCAACTAATGAAAAACTGTTTTTT. It specifies CASSPAAASIPLATNEKLFF. V usage is TRBV11-2 and J usage is TRBJ1-4; D unclear. The V end was cut by 5 bases, the J end by 0 bases, with 25 bases between. In germline, CDR1 is SGHAT, CDR2 FQNNGV. CDR3 size: 20 residues.

This clonotype appeared a few times. The rearrangement joins TRBV20-1 to TRBJ2-5, with 9 nucleotides matching TRBD1. The CDR3 has 15 amino acids. CDR1 and CDR2 from the germline V gene are DFQATT and SNEGSKA (reference sequence). The ends lost 2 bases at V and 4 bases at J; junction bases unmatched: 8. The CDR3 sequence: CSARSILDRGETQYF. The DNA for the CDR3 is TGCAGTGCTAGATCAATTCTGGACAGGGGAGAGACCCAGTACTTC.